What follows are 29 T cell receptor beta chains derived from one specimen sequenced in a study of monozygotic twins with inflammatory bowel disease. From the 5' RACE reads, TCRdb lists one entry per CDR3 protein and no DNA. The repertoire shows over 100,000 distinct CDR3 sequences; the top ten hold around 12%. The sample consisted of blood. The receptors stem from a human donor with ulcerative colitis or Crohn's disease, or a healthy co-twin of an affected twin (not recorded which).

J is TRBJ1-2 and V is TRBV4-2; without DNA, the TCRdb call of TRBD1 cannot be checked. This CDR3 spans 16 amino acids. Germline V gives CDR1 LGHNA, CDR2 YNFKEQ. CDR3 sequence reads: CASSQDWDRGTYGYTF.

The CDR3 spells CSASLGNSPLHF. The genes are TRBV20-1 and TRBJ1-6. Germline values: CDR1 DFQATT, CDR2 SNEGSKA (reference sequence). The CDR3 spans 12 residues.

The chain has TRBV3-1 and TRBJ1-1. There are 13 residues in the CDR3. Germline CDR1 LGHDT, CDR2 YNNKEL (reference sequence). CDR3 protein: CASSHNERGEAFF.

The V call is TRBV5-6, the J call TRBJ2-5. This CDR3 spans 15 amino acids. From germline, CDR1 is SGHDT and CDR2 YYEEEE. CDR3 amino acids: CASERISDFQETQYF.

This rearrangement joins TRBV15 to TRBJ2-2. The CDR3 extends over 15 amino acids. The germline V gene has CDR1 LNHNV and CDR2 YYDKDF (reference sequence). CDR3: CATRRAYGSTGELFF.

The chain's CDR3 is CASSSFLGMSPGELFF. This chain links TRBV6-5 with TRBJ2-2. Per germline, CDR1 MNHEY and CDR2 SVGAGI. There are 16 residues in the CDR3.

The chain couples TRBV19 to TRBJ1-1; TCRdb gives TRBD1 as the D gene, but with no DNA this cannot be confirmed. The germline V gene has CDR1 LNHDA and CDR2 SQIVND (reference sequence). The CDR3 runs to 13 residues. CDR3 region: CASSPDALTEAFF.

V usage is TRBV12-3 or TRBV12-4 and J usage is TRBJ2-5; TCRdb lists TRBD2, though no DNA is available to test this call. The CDR3 consists of 13 residues. CDR3 loop: CASSRTNQETQYF.

The gene calls are TRBV20-1 and TRBJ1-5. The CDR3 covers 15 residues. The germline V gene encodes CDR1 DFQATT and CDR2 SNEGSKA (reference sequence). The CDR3 reads CSAPSPGITNQPQHF.

J is TRBJ2-2 and V is TRBV5-1; TCRdb returns TRBD1, unconfirmable since there is no DNA. CDR3 length: 15 amino acids. Germline V gene data show CDR1 as SGHRS and CDR2 as YFSETQ. The CDR3 loop reads CASSIQGSRTGELFF.

This chain uses TRBV12-3 or TRBV12-4 with TRBJ2-1; lacking DNA, the TRBD1 call made by TCRdb goes unchecked. The CDR3 loop spans 15 amino acids. The CDR3 here is CASLPLQGPHSGQFF.

The genes are TRBV5-1 and TRBJ2-7; TCRdb designates TRBD1, a call that cannot be tested without DNA. The CDR3 runs 14 residues. CDR1 is SGHRS and CDR2 is YFSETQ in the germline V gene. The chain's CDR3 is CASSPGSSSYEQYF. The full variable domain, its missing parts supplied by reference TRBV5-1 and TRBJ2-7, is KAGVTQTPRYLIKTRGQQVTLSCSPISGHRSVSWYQQTPGQGLQFLFEYFSETQRNKGNFPGRFSGRQFSNSRSEMNVSTLELGDSALYLCASSPGSSSYEQYFGPGTRLTVT.

This rearrangement joins TRBV18 to TRBJ1-4; there is no DNA to check the TCRdb D call of TRBD1. Germline V CDR1 and CDR2: KGHSH, LQKENI. There are 13 residues in the CDR3. The CDR3 loop is CASSTSPNEKLFF.

The CDR3 reads CASSPTGRFGKNMQYF. The chain couples TRBV7-2 to TRBJ2-4; TCRdb selects TRBD1, and the lack of DNA leaves this call unchecked. Germline loops: CDR1 SGHTA, CDR2 FQGNSA. The CDR3 has 16 residues. Filled out from reference TRBV7-2 and TRBJ2-4, the complete variable domain reads GAGVSQSPSNKVTEKGKDVELRCDPISGHTALYWYRQSLGQGLEFLIYFQGNSAPDKSGLPSDRFSAERTGGSVSTLTIQRTQQEDSAVYLCASSPTGRFGKNMQYFGAGTRLSVL.

This chain links TRBV18 with TRBJ2-1; the TCRdb D gene call, TRBD1, has no DNA to confirm it. The CDR3 runs to 14 residues. Germline V gene data show CDR1 as KGHSH and CDR2 as LQKENI. The CDR3 loop reads CASSLSASYNEQFF.

The rearrangement joins TRBV20-1 to TRBJ2-5; the TCRdb call, TRBD1, lacks DNA for checking. The CDR3 loop spans 16 amino acids. Per germline, CDR1 DFQATT and CDR2 SNEGSKA (reference sequence). The CDR3 spells CSARETDRVYQETQYF.

The genes are TRBV12-3 or TRBV12-4 and TRBJ2-3. The CDR3 length is 13 residues. CDR3 residues: CASSFSAADTQYF.

The chain carries TRBV7-9 and TRBJ2-3; TCRdb names TRBD2, which stays unverified in the absence of DNA. The CDR3 covers 15 residues. CDR1 and CDR2 (germline): SEHNR, FQNEAQ (reference sequence). This chain's CDR3 is CASSPVLVGGNTQYF.

The chain is built from TRBV2 and TRBJ2-3. This CDR3 has 15 amino acids. Germline V CDR1 and CDR2: SNHLY, FYNNEI. The CDR3 region is CASSGAGVRTDTQYF.

The chain links TRBV7-9 to TRBJ2-7; the TRBD1 assignment by TCRdb is unverifiable without DNA. This CDR3 contains 16 residues. Germline CDR1 reads SEHNR; CDR2 reads FQNEAQ (reference sequence). The CDR3 is CASSAPGDSSSYEQYF. Supplemented by reference TRBV7-9 and TRBJ2-7, the full variable domain reads DTGVSQNPRHKITKRGQNVTFRCDPISEHNRLYWYRQTLGQGPEFLTYFQNEAQLEKSRLLSDRFSAERPKGSFSTLEIQRTEQGDSAMYLCASSAPGDSSSYEQYFGPGTRLTVT.

This rearrangement joins TRBV10-2 to TRBJ2-7. CDR3 length: 11 residues. Per germline, CDR1 WSHSY and CDR2 SAAADI. The CDR3 protein is CASSEPGEQYF.

CDR3 amino acids: CASSRDGHNQPQHF. The chain uses TRBV7-9 and TRBJ1-5. CDR3 size: 14 residues. Germline CDR1 and CDR2: SEHNR and FQNEAQ (reference sequence). Supplemented by reference TRBV7-9 and TRBJ1-5, the full variable domain reads DTGVSQNPRHKITKRGQNVTFRCDPISEHNRLYWYRQTLGQGPEFLTYFQNEAQLEKSRLLSDRFSAERPKGSFSTLEIQRTEQGDSAMYLCASSRDGHNQPQHFGDGTRLSIL.

The chain has TRBV28 and TRBJ2-7; the TCRdb D gene call, TRBD1, has no DNA to confirm it. CDR3 length: 11 residues. Germline CDR1 reads MDHEN; CDR2 reads SYDVKM. CDR3 in amino acids: CATSRGYEQYF.

CDR3 in amino acids: CASSYRGSDEKLFF. V usage is TRBV6-2 or TRBV6-3 and J usage is TRBJ1-4; without DNA, the TCRdb call of TRBD1 cannot be checked. CDR3 size: 14 residues. Germline CDR1 is MNHEY and CDR2 is SVGEGT.

The chain employs TRBV7-8 and TRBJ2-1; the TCRdb D gene call, TRBD1, has no DNA to confirm it. The CDR3 totals 16 residues. Per germline, CDR1 SGHVS and CDR2 FQNEAQ. CDR3 sequence: CASCYLGQGAYNEQFF.

J is TRBJ2-7 and V is TRBV20-1; TCRdb calls TRBD1, which cannot be checked without DNA. The CDR3 extends over 14 amino acids. In germline, CDR1 is DFQATT, CDR2 SNEGSKA (reference sequence). The CDR3 here is CSARLAPVGHEQYF.

J is TRBJ1-2 and V is TRBV6-5. CDR1 and CDR2 (germline): MNHEY, SVGAGI. CDR3 size: 12 residues. The CDR3 loop is CASSSFGDGYTF.

V gene TRBV20-1 combines with J gene TRBJ2-1. Germline assignment: CDR1 DFQATT and CDR2 SNEGSKA (reference sequence). There are 13 residues in the CDR3. The CDR3: CGARHQTDNEQFF.

The J gene is TRBJ1-5, the V gene TRBV20-1; TCRdb proposes TRBD1, but this gene call is untestable without DNA. Germline V gives CDR1 DFQATT, CDR2 SNEGSKA (reference sequence). There are 13 residues in the CDR3. This chain's CDR3 is CSAIRDRDQPQHF.